One and the same sample provided the 22 T cell receptor beta chains below, sequenced in a study of T cells in Graves' hyperthyroidism and ophthalmopathy (dated by TCRdb to about 2019). Receptors were amplified or captured by multiplex PCR. The sequencer was an Illumina HiSeq 2000. The TCR beta CDR3 regions were amplified from RNA transcripts. A first-round RT-PCR of the TCR CDR3 used the HTBI primer set with the Qiagen OneStep RT-PCR kit. Using fastp trimming at Q25 and MiXCR clonotype assembly, TCRdb reanalyzed the public sequencing data and kept in-frame beta chains. Here each entry gathers all rows of one CDR3 protein and keeps the most common genes and DNA. The sample table contains some 350,000 distinct CDR3 sequences; only one count was recorded for about 15% of them. Approximately 19% of the sample is taken by the ten largest. The sequenced sample consisted of blood. Every receptor here comes from a woman aged 55-70 years with Graves' ophthalmopathy.

The J gene is TRBJ2-7, the V gene TRBV5-4, with D unresolved. There are 14 residues in the CDR3. The V end was cut by 0 bases, the J end by 2 bases, with 9 bases between. Germline CDR1 is SGHNT and CDR2 is YYREEE (reference sequence). The CDR3 nucleotides read TGTGCCAGCAGCTTGGAACGCAAAACCTACGAGCAGTACTTC. Protein product: CASSLERKTYEQYF.

The V call is TRBV6-2 or TRBV6-3, the J call TRBJ2-1, with 9 positions matching TRBD1. The CDR3 sequence is 14 residues long. Unmatched junction bases numbered 5, after V lost 7 bases and J lost 4 bases. Germline V gene sequence: CDR1 MNHEY, CDR2 SVGEGT. CDR3 sequence (DNA): TGTGCCAGCAACCCGGGACAGGGATACAATGAGCAGTTCTTC. Translation gives CASNPGQGYNEQFF.

This clonotype appeared many times. The genes are TRBV5-1 and TRBJ2-7, with D unresolved. The CDR3 contains 16 residues. Deletions cut 4 bases from V and 0 bases from J, with 17 bases between. The germline V gene has CDR1 SGHRS and CDR2 YFSETQ. The CDR3 DNA reads as TGCGCCAGCAGCCGATCCGTTCCTGATATCTCCTACGAGCAGTACTTC. Translation gives CASSRSVPDISYEQYF. Together with reference TRBV5-1 and TRBJ2-7, the CDR3 gives the full variable domain: KAGVTQTPRYLIKTRGQQVTLSCSPISGHRSVSWYQQTPGQGLQFLFEYFSETQRNKGNFPGRFSGRQFSNSRSEMNVSTLELGDSALYLCASSRSVPDISYEQYFGPGTRLTVT.

On this clonotype itself: This is likely a read error, given that the CDR3 carries no conserved phenylalanine or tryptophan at its end. CDR3 nucleotide sequence: TGTGCCAGCAGCTTAATTAGGGGGGACACTGAAGCTTTCCTT. Translated: CASSLIRGDTEAFL. The genes are TRBV11-2 and TRBJ1-1, with D possibly being TRBD1 (6 bases). The ends were cut back, 2 bases at V and 3 bases at J, with 10 bases in the middle. CDR1 and CDR2 (germline): SGHAT, FQNNGV. The CDR3 has 14 amino acids.

This clonotype was seen repeatedly, ten times or more. CDR3 nucleotide sequence: TGTGCCAGCGGCGGACAGGGAGTTTTCTATGGCTACACCTTC. It translates to CASGGQGVFYGYTF. The chain uses TRBV2 and TRBJ1-2; 8 positions match TRBD1. V lost 8 bases, J lost 4 bases, and 9 bases stayed unmatched. The CDR3 extends over 14 amino acids. Germline CDR1 is SNHLY and CDR2 is FYNNEI.

This clonotype was seen many times. CDR3 protein: CSARASGYSTDTQYF. The CDR3 coding sequence is TGCAGTGCTAGAGCTAGCGGATATAGCACAGATACGCAGTATTTT. V gene TRBV20-1 combines with J gene TRBJ2-3; 7 bases are shared with TRBD2. J was trimmed by 0 bases and V by 1 base; bases with no gene match: 4. Germline V lookup: CDR1 DFQATT, CDR2 SNEGSKA (reference sequence). The CDR3 extends over 15 amino acids.

The sample holds many counts of this clonotype. V is TRBV29-1 and J is TRBJ2-1; 11 positions agree with TRBD2. CDR3 length: 18 residues. The germline gives CDR1 SQVTM, CDR2 ANQGSEA. The junction had 14 bases not matched to a gene; V was cut back by 7 bases and J by 0 bases. The chain's CDR3 is CSARKGLAEGGSYNEQFF. The CDR3 nucleotides read TGCAGCGCCCGCAAGGGACTAGCGGAGGGGGGCTCCTACAATGAGCAGTTCTTC.

This clonotype showed up just a few times. The chain uses TRBV29-1 and TRBJ2-1, with 9 nucleotides matching TRBD2. Germline lookup yields CDR1 SQVTM and CDR2 ANQGSEA. The V and J ends lost 4 bases and 7 bases, in that order; junction bases with no gene match: 5. This CDR3 contains 13 residues. The DNA of the CDR3 is TGCAGCGTTGGCGGGAGGGCTTATAATGAGCAGTTCTTC. This translates into CSVGGRAYNEQFF.

This clonotype was seen a few times. V is TRBV19 and J is TRBJ2-1, with D possibly being TRBD1 (6 bases). The V end lost 6 bases, the J end lost 8 bases, and 14 bases lay between the germline ends. Germline V gives CDR1 LNHDA, CDR2 SQIVND (reference sequence). The length of the CDR3 is 13 residues. Here the CDR3 DNA reads TGTGCCAGTAGAAACCAGGGGACGGATGAGCAGTTCTTC. Translation gives CASRNQGTDEQFF.

This clonotype appeared many times. V usage is TRBV2 and J usage is TRBJ2-7; D unclear. This CDR3 spans 12 amino acids. V was cut by 10 bases and J by 7 bases, with 17 bases left in between. CDR1 is SNHLY and CDR2 is FYNNEI in the germline V gene. CDR3: CANALTAGEQYF. CDR3 bases: TGTGCCAATGCCCTTACCGCCGGGGAGCAGTACTTC. Full variable domain (missing parts from reference TRBV2 and TRBJ2-7): EPEVTQTPSHQVTQMGQEVILRCVPISNHLYFYWYRQILGQKVEFLVSFYNNEISEKSEIFDDQFSVERPDGSNFTLKIRSTKLEDSAMYFCANALTAGEQYFGPGTRLTVT.

The chain combines TRBV24-1 with TRBJ2-2; TRBD2 matches 14 bases. V shed 7 bases, J shed 5 bases, and the junction held 8 bases outside the gene matches. This CDR3 is 17 amino acids long. Germline values: CDR1 KGHDR, CDR2 SFDVKD. Written as DNA, the CDR3 is TGTGCCACCAGCACCCTAGGACTAGCGGGAGGAACCGGGGAGCTGTTTTTT. It codes for CATSTLGLAGGTGELFF.

This clonotype was observed a handful of times. J is TRBJ1-2 and V is TRBV12-3 or TRBV12-4; possibly TRBD1 for D (5 bases). Trimming took 6 bases from V and 6 from J, leaving 8 bases between them. The CDR3 is 11 amino acids. The CDR3 region is CASSLGDGYTF. The CDR3 coding sequence is TGTGCCAGCAGCTTGGGGGATGGCTACACCTTC.

The chain joins TRBV29-1 to TRBJ2-1; TRBD1 might be the D (6 bases). The germline V gene has CDR1 SQVTM and CDR2 ANQGSEA. The CDR3 spans 11 residues. Trimming removed 3 bases at V and 9 bases at J, with 9 bases between. The DNA for the CDR3 is TGCAGCGTTGACAGGGGTTCTGAGCAGTTCTTC. This sequence encodes CSVDRGSEQFF.

This chain connects TRBV20-1 to TRBJ2-3; the D gene could be TRBD1 or TRBD2 (7 bases each). This CDR3 is built from 15 residues. The germline CDR1 and CDR2 sequences are DFQATT and SNEGSKA (reference sequence). V gave up 5 bases and J gave up 3 bases, with 18 bases separating them. CDR3 sequence: CSASQGWEGTDTQYF. In DNA form, the CDR3 reads TGCAGTGCTTCACAGGGGTGGGAGGGGACAGATACGCAGTATTTT.

This clonotype has at least ten counts. The V and J genes are TRBV2 and TRBJ2-7; D is perhaps TRBD1 (6 bases). Germline V CDR1 and CDR2: SNHLY, FYNNEI. V lost 8 bases and J lost 4, with 18 bases in between. This CDR3 is built from 14 residues. The CDR3 reads CASDPGQGPYEQYF. In DNA form, the CDR3 reads TGTGCCAGCGACCCGGGGCAGGGGCCATACGAGCAGTACTTC.

Only a few counts were recorded for this clonotype. The V and J genes are TRBV7-2 and TRBJ2-1; 9 bases line up with TRBD2. Germline V lookup: CDR1 SGHTA, CDR2 FQGNSA. The CDR3 is made up of 18 amino acids. With 1 base clipped from V and 0 bases from J, the junction kept 7 bases outside the gene matches. The CDR3 region has the DNA TGTGCCAGCAGCTTAGGTCCTAGCGGGGCCGGCTCCTACAATGAGCAGTTCTTC. Protein product: CASSLGPSGAGSYNEQFF.

In this sample, this clonotype turned up many times. The rearrangement uses TRBV20-1 and TRBJ2-7; TRBD2 matches at 8 bases. CDR1 and CDR2 (germline): DFQATT, SNEGSKA (reference sequence). The length of the CDR3 is 18 residues. The V and J ends lost 6 bases and 4 bases, in that order; junction bases with no gene match: 23. The CDR3 reads CSAYRGGHMRLDRYEQYF. CDR3 DNA: TGCAGTGCCTATCGGGGGGGACATATGAGACTAGACAGGTACGAGCAGTACTTC.

This clonotype was seen repeatedly, ten times or more. V usage is TRBV5-1 and J usage is TRBJ2-3, with D unclear. V lost 0 bases, J lost 0 bases, and 11 bases lay in between. Looked up from germline, CDR1 is SGHRS and CDR2 is YFSETQ. The CDR3 is 16 residues long. The CDR3 DNA follows: TGCGCCAGCAGCTTGGAGGTCTTTCCTAGCACAGATACGCAGTATTTT. This codes for CASSLEVFPSTDTQYF.

This clonotype was observed many times. The V call is TRBV5-1, the J call TRBJ2-1; 10 bases match TRBD2. The CDR3 runs to 15 residues. The V gene end was trimmed by 5 bases and the J gene end by 6 bases; junction bases not matched to a gene: 8. Germline CDR1 and CDR2: SGHRS and YFSETQ. The CDR3 is CASRTGTSAPNEQFF. CDR3 sequence (DNA): TGCGCCAGCAGAACCGGGACTAGCGCACCCAATGAGCAGTTCTTC.

This clonotype was counted many times. The gene calls are TRBV20-1 and TRBJ2-7, with TRBD1 matching 9 bases. This CDR3 has 14 amino acids. CDR1 DFQATT and CDR2 SNEGSKA come from the germline V gene (reference sequence). Losses at the gene ends were 3 bases for V and 1 base for J; bases not matched to a gene: 4. CDR3 sequence (DNA): TGCAGTGCTAGCCGACAGGGGGGTTCCTACGAGCAGTACTTC. Protein sequence: CSASRQGGSYEQYF.

This clonotype showed up many times. The chain links TRBV2 to TRBJ2-5, with no clear D. The ends were cut back, 4 bases at V and 0 bases at J, with 6 bases in the middle. The CDR3 contains 13 residues. The germline gives CDR1 SNHLY, CDR2 FYNNEI. The CDR3 sequence is CASSVDYQETQYF. The CDR3, as DNA: TGTGCCAGCAGTGTCGACTACCAAGAGACCCAGTACTTC.

This clonotype was counted at least ten times. This sequence joins TRBV25-1 and TRBJ2-7; 7 bases line up with TRBD1. CDR1 and CDR2 (germline): MGHDK, SYGVNS. V lost 1 base and J lost 4; bases outside the gene matches: 7. The CDR3 runs to 15 residues. CDR3 nucleotide sequence: TGTGCCAGCAGTGAATTTCAGAGGGGGCGGTACGAGCAGTACTTC. Residues: CASSEFQRGRYEQYF.